This T cell receptor beta chain was obtained from a study of regulatory T cells in long-lasting Graves disease. Described time point: newly diagnosed GD, antithyroid drugs for less than 3 months. From PBMCs, RNA was extracted and then used to make the TCR library. This clonotype has at least ten counts. Sequencing libraries for TCR beta were prepared with iRepertoire HTBI primers and Arm-PCR of CDR3 regions. One entry per CDR3 protein, called by TCRdb with MiXCR from the multiplex PCR reads. Of around 500,000 distinct CDR3 sequences in the sample, more than 10% were seen once. CDR1 MNHEY and CDR2 SVGEGT come from the germline V gene. V shed 2 bases and J shed 1 base, with 6 bases lying between them. There are 14 residues in the CDR3. This sample was shared with a second study, whose subject was T cells in Graves' hyperthyroidism and ophthalmopathy. That work contributes: Classification by a 13 V-J model distinguished ophthalmopathy from stable hyperthyroidism.

Here the sequenced sample was peripheral blood mononuclear cells (PBMCs), taken at new diagnosis, from a patient treated with antithyroid drugs. The TCR comes from a woman in her twenties or thirties with Graves disease. This chain joins TRBV6-2 or TRBV6-3 and TRBJ2-1; D not resolved. CDR3 residues: CASSYRSSYNEQFF. In nucleotides, the CDR3 is TGTGCCAGCAGTTACCGGTCGTCCTACAATGAGCAGTTCTTC.